This entry lists 6 T cell receptor beta chains sequenced from one sample in a study of shared clonotypes between healthy human individuals. Clones were read by immunoSEQ multiplex PCR, and TCRdb kept only the in-frame ones, dropping some. The table records 550,000 to 850,000 clones, approximately 79% of them present only once. The sequenced sample consisted of memory CD4+ T cells sorted from blood. This sample's subset: CD45RA-negative fraction. The origin of the receptors is a woman younger than 45 in good health.

V is TRBV10-3 and J is TRBJ2-7, with 10 bases aligning to TRBD1. CDR1 is ENHRY, CDR2 SYGVKD, per germline. The trim removed 6 bases at V and 1 base at J, leaving 6 bases unmatched. This CDR3 is built from 15 residues. DNA for the CDR3: TGTGCCATCAGCGACAGGGGGCAACATTCCTACGAGCAGTACTTC. Its translation is CAISDRGQHSYEQYF.

The CDR3 is CASRTALNQPQHF. In DNA form, the CDR3 reads TGTGCCAGCCGGACAGCCCTCAATCAGCCCCAGCATTTT. V is TRBV28 and J is TRBJ1-5, with D perhaps TRBD1 (6 bases). Germline V gene data show CDR1 as MDHEN and CDR2 as SYDVKM. The CDR3 loop spans 13 amino acids. V shed 8 bases and J shed 3 bases, with 11 bases lying between them.

V and J are TRBV5-1 and TRBJ2-5; the match to TRBD2 covers 12 bases. CDR1 and CDR2 from the germline V gene are SGHRS and YFSETQ. The CDR3 loop spans 21 amino acids. The V gene end was trimmed by 4 bases and the J gene end by 4 bases; junction bases not matched to a gene: 23. CDR3 nucleotides: TGCGCCAGCAGCCTACAGCTACTAGCGGGAGGCGACAAGGGTTCGCGAGAGACCCAGTACTTC. Its protein product is CASSLQLLAGGDKGSRETQYF.

The rearrangement uses TRBV28 and TRBJ2-2; 9 bases agree with TRBD1. Trimming at V came to 11 bases and at J to 5 bases, leaving 18 bases not matched to a gene. The CDR3 extends over 17 amino acids. Germline CDR1 is MDHEN and CDR2 is SYDVKM. CDR3 coding DNA: TGTGCCGCCTGTAGGGGGGAGGACAGGGGAAGGACCGGGGAGCTGTTTTTT. Translating it yields CAACRGEDRGRTGELFF.

The gene calls are TRBV5-1 and TRBJ2-7; TRBD1 matches 7 bases. The CDR3 totals 14 residues. Germline CDR1 reads SGHRS; CDR2 reads YFSETQ. V trimming: 0 bases; J trimming: 3 bases; junction bases outside the gene matches: 3. This chain's CDR3 is CASSLGDRDYEQYF. CDR3 DNA sequence: TGCGCCAGCAGCTTGGGAGACAGGGACTACGAGCAGTACTTC.

This clone turned up a few times. The rearrangement joins TRBV4-1 to TRBJ1-2; tentatively, D is TRBD1 (6 bases). V lost 3 bases and J lost 8, with 19 bases in between. This CDR3 contains 15 residues. CDR1 is MGHRA, CDR2 YSYEKL, per germline. The CDR3 DNA reads TGCGCCAGCAGCCAGCTCGGGACACCTTCTGCGGGCTACACCTTC. It specifies CASSQLGTPSAGYTF.